These T cell receptor beta chains were read from a single sample in a study of T-cell reconstitution after alpha-beta-depleted transplantation in children. TCRdb re-called the PCR reads with MiXCR, one entry per CDR3 protein. Among around 70,000 distinct CDR3 sequences, roughly 10% were seen once, and the ten largest hold about 12%. Sequenced material: PBMCs, taken before TCRalphabeta/CD19-depleted stem cell transplant. All receptors come from a boy aged 5 to 17 with acute myeloid leukemia, due to receive a stem cell transplant. Both conserved end residues are trimmed from each CDR3. The order of the fields is V gene, J gene, CDR3 length, CDR3 protein.

>TRBV20-1|TRBJ1-1|11
SADRQKNTEAF
>TRBV7-6|TRBJ2-7|15
ASSPTPRGASSYEQY
>TRBV14|TRBJ2-6|11
ATRASGANVLT
>TRBV7-9|TRBJ1-1|7
ALGIEGS
>TRBV7-2|TRBJ2-1|14
ASSLAGTNLYNEQF
>TRBV12-3/TRBV12-4|TRBJ2-5|14
ASSYAGDAPQETQY
>TRBV4-1|TRBJ2-5|14
ASSQGAGPSGETQY
>TRBV20-1|TRBJ2-3|9
SARRGDTQY
>TRBV7-8|TRBJ1-1|13
ASSLVGGRGTEAF
>TRBV7-3|TRBJ2-1|14
ASSYRTSGGYNEQF
>TRBV20-1|TRBJ2-1|13
SARRRSSPDNEQF
>TRBV4-1|TRBJ2-2|16
ASSQETSGAANTGELF
>TRBV9|TRBJ2-5|14
ASSAPQGAQGETQY
>TRBV29-1|TRBJ2-1|8
SVWYNEQF
>TRBV7-6|TRBJ2-6|14
ASSSPRGYGANVLT
>TRBV5-1|TRBJ2-7|12
ASSLGLAGGEQY
>TRBV20-1|TRBJ1-2|11
SARDWGNYGYT
>TRBV20-1|TRBJ2-3|11
SASTSGKGTQY
>TRBV20-1|TRBJ2-5|12
SASEGGARETQY
>TRBV20-1|TRBJ2-7|9
SSISGRRKY
>TRBV12-3/TRBV12-4|TRBJ2-3|13
ASRVSARAPDTQY
>TRBV15|TRBJ1-2|15
ATSRDHLGQVDYGYT
>TRBV9|TRBJ2-7|13
ASSVEGSYGYEQY
>TRBV9|TRBJ2-1|13
ASSVEAGGGNEQF
>TRBV6-1|TRBJ2-2|13
ASSGQLFSDGELF
>TRBV20-1|TRBJ2-1|14
SARDPLAGVLEEQF
>TRBV19|TRBJ1-5|9
ASRMTDRQH
>TRBV10-3|TRBJ2-5|11
AISGTGEETQY
>TRBV29-1|TRBJ2-2|11
SVAVRNTGELF
>TRBV7-2|TRBJ2-3|15
ASSSQSAGTTTDTQY
>TRBV7-8|TRBJ1-5|15
ASSPHQGGYSNQPQH
>TRBV20-1|TRBJ2-5|11
SADIRGKETQY
>TRBV19|TRBJ1-5|11
ASRGRNNQPQH
>TRBV5-1|TRBJ1-1|10
ASSSYSGEAF
>TRBV29-1|TRBJ2-4|12
SVGLGQGQGIQY
>TRBV3-1|TRBJ2-7|15
ASSHLGLAGPIYEQY
>TRBV6-5|TRBJ2-1|13
ASSLRLAGYNEQF
>TRBV24-1|TRBJ2-1|13
ATSDFALAGIEQF
>TRBV5-1|TRBJ2-2|16
ASSLGLGQRANTGELF
>TRBV4-3|TRBJ2-7|13
ASSPRRDRANEQY
>TRBV20-1|TRBJ1-5|11
SAQEGPNQPQH
>TRBV12-3/TRBV12-4|TRBJ1-2|14
ASSLASPAGSYGYT
>TRBV20-1|TRBJ2-7|13
SASGLAGGPYEQY
>TRBV4-1|TRBJ2-2|14
ASSQETGGHTGELF
>TRBV3-1|TRBJ2-5|17
ASSQGTSGAVGPKETRY
>TRBV2|TRBJ1-5|11
ASRMGAQTPQH
>TRBV7-8|TRBJ2-3|13
ASSSGQGATDTQY
>TRBV20-1|TRBJ2-5|9
SARIQETQY
>TRBV15|TRBJ2-1|11
ATSRGEGNEQF
>TRBV29-1|TRBJ2-3|9
SVEGSDTQY
>TRBV6-2/TRBV6-3|TRBJ1-5|11
ASRSGGVEPQH
>TRBV5-1|TRBJ2-2|17
ASSLTGTSGGAITGELF
>TRBV28|TRBJ1-5|16
ASSRIRQGLLPPQPQH
>TRBV9|TRBJ2-5|17
ASSVALAGQGLLQETQY